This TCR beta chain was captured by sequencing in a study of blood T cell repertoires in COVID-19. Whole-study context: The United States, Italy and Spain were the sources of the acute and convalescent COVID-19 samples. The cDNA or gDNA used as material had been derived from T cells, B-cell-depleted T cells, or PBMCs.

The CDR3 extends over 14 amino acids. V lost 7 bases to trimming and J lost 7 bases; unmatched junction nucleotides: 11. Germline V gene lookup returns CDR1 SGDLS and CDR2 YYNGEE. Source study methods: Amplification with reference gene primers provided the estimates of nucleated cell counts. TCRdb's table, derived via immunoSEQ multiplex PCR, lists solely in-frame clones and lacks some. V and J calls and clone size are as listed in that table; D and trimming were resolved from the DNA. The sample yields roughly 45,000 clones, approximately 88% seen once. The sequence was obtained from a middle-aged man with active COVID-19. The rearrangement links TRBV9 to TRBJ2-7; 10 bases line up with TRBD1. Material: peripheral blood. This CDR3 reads CASGATGGLGEQYF. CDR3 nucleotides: TGTGCCAGCGGGGCGACAGGGGGCCTGGGTGAGCAGTACTTC.